The rows below give T cell receptor beta chains drawn from one sample of a study of cytomegalovirus exposure and HLA in healthy donors. Here immunoSEQ multiplex PCR was the method, and the copy in TCRdb shows in-frame clones only, minus some. The data show approximately 100,000 clones, roughly a tenth seen once. Sample: PBMCs. All receptors come from a man aged 40-49 years in good health and CMV-seropositive. Both conserved end residues are part of each CDR3. The D gene is left open where the match is weak. Size is stated for part of the rows, as once, few or many counts, or as a class when the clone is expanded.

J gene,clone size,D gene,V gene,CDR3 protein,CDR3 DNA
TRBJ2-3,NA,NA,TRBV5-4,CASSLRSYTDTQYF,TGTGCCAGCAGCTTGAGGAGCTACACAGATACGCAGTATTTT
TRBJ2-3,few,NA,TRBV11-2,CASSPSRRRTDTQYF,TGTGCCAGCAGCCCTAGTCGACGACGCACAGATACGCAGTATTTT
TRBJ1-5,few,TRBD1,TRBV28,CASRQTGSNQPQHF,TGTGCCAGCAGACAGACAGGGAGCAATCAGCCCCAGCATTTT
TRBJ2-7,once,TRBD2,TRBV19,CASSIELGLAVKGEQYF,TGTGCCAGTAGTATAGAATTGGGACTAGCGGTTAAAGGCGAGCAGTACTTC
TRBJ1-5,few,TRBD1,TRBV7-8,CASSPRDRGQGQPQHF,TGTGCCAGCAGCCCGCGGGACAGGGGGCAGGGGCAGCCCCAGCATTTT
TRBJ2-1,few,NA,TRBV4-2,CASSQERVGGEQFF,TGTGCCAGCAGCCAAGAGCGAGTCGGCGGAGAGCAGTTCTTC
TRBJ2-5,NA,NA,TRBV6-1,CASSEGPRETQYF,TGTGCCAGCAGTGAAGGACCGAGGGAGACCCAGTACTTC
TRBJ1-1,few,NA,TRBV7-2,CASSLGGSIREAFF,TGTGCCAGCAGCTTAGGGGGCAGTATACGGGAAGCTTTCTTT
TRBJ1-2,NA,NA,TRBV11-2,CASSLVLGAEGYTF,TGTGCCAGCAGCTTAGTGTTGGGGGCTGAGGGCTACACCTTC
TRBJ2-1,NA,TRBD2,TRBV10-2,CASSETGGRAMYNEQFF,TGCGCCAGCAGTGAGACTGGCGGGAGGGCAATGTACAATGAGCAGTTCTTC
TRBJ2-7,few,NA,TRBV12-2,CASRLADRDRVYEQYF,TGTGCAAGTCGCTTAGCAGACCGGGACAGAGTCTACGAGCAGTACTTC
TRBJ1-5,NA,TRBD1,TRBV18,CASSQGQTGVLPQHF,TGTGCCAGCTCTCAGGGACAGACGGGTGTCTTGCCCCAGCATTTT
TRBJ1-1,few,TRBD1,TRBV7-3,CASSLGTEGTEAFF,TGTGCCAGCAGCTTGGGGACAGAGGGCACTGAAGCTTTCTTT
TRBJ1-4,few,NA,TRBV6-1,CASRTGGMGEKLFF,TGTGCCAGCAGGACTGGGGGGATGGGTGAAAAACTGTTTTTT
TRBJ2-5,few,NA,TRBV29-1,CSVEGTGGDLETQYF,TGCAGCGTTGAAGGGACCGGGGGAGATCTGGAGACCCAGTACTTC
TRBJ2-3,NA,NA,TRBV25-1,CASSPNHRATGNTQYF,TGTGCCAGCAGTCCGAACCACCGGGCTACGGGGAATACGCAGTATTTT
TRBJ2-7,NA,TRBD1,TRBV2,CASSGAGGGYEQYF,TGTGCCAGCAGTGGGGCAGGGGGCGGCTACGAGCAGTACTTC
TRBJ1-1,few,TRBD1,TRBV5-1,CASGQGATGTEAFF,TGCGCCAGCGGACAGGGGGCCACCGGGACTGAAGCTTTCTTT
TRBJ2-7,NA,NA,TRBV4-1,CASSQAHRYEQYF,TGCGCCAGCAGCCAAGCTCACCGGTACGAGCAGTACTTC
TRBJ2-1,NA,NA,TRBV29-1,CSVERVGDGSYNEQFF,TGCAGCGTTGAAAGGGTGGGAGATGGGTCCTACAATGAGCAGTTCTTC
TRBJ2-3,NA,TRBD2,TRBV14,CASSQDRQLADTDTQYF,TGTGCCAGCAGCCAAGATCGTCAACTAGCGGACACAGATACGCAGTATTTT
TRBJ2-7,few,NA,TRBV28,CASSFIAQEGYGYYEQYF,TGTGCCAGCAGTTTTATTGCCCAGGAGGGTTATGGGTACTACGAGCAGTACTTC
TRBJ2-5,NA,NA,TRBV7-6,CASSLKRAGPQETQYF,TGTGCCAGCAGCTTAAAAAGGGCAGGGCCCCAAGAGACCCAGTACTTC
TRBJ1-2,NA,NA,TRBV21-1,CASSNRTLQGRNGYTF,TGTGCCAGCAGCAATCGGACATTACAGGGTAGGAATGGCTACACCTTC
TRBJ1-3,NA,TRBD1,TRBV5-1,CASSTGTGAGNTIYF,TGCGCCAGCAGCACCGGGACAGGGGCTGGAAACACCATATATTTT
TRBJ2-1,NA,TRBD1,TRBV18,CASSPSARQGVYEQFF,TGTGCCAGCTCACCCTCCGCGAGACAGGGGGTTTATGAGCAGTTCTTC
TRBJ1-2,NA,NA,TRBV2,CASAVTNYGYTF,TGTGCCAGCGCAGTTACTAACTATGGCTACACCTTC
TRBJ2-1,NA,NA,TRBV7-3,CASSFNSEQFF,TGTGCCAGCAGCTTTAACAGTGAGCAGTTCTTC
TRBJ2-1,few,NA,TRBV5-1,CASSLARPPRDNEQFF,TGCGCCAGCAGCTTGGCCCGACCACCCCGGGACAATGAGCAGTTCTTC
TRBJ1-5,NA,NA,TRBV14,CASSPSGSQPQHF,TGTGCCAGCAGCCCCTCTGGGAGTCAGCCCCAGCATTTT
TRBJ1-4,NA,NA,TRBV7-9,CASNIATPDGEKLFF,TGTGCCAGCAACATTGCAACCCCTGATGGCGAAAAACTGTTTTTT
TRBJ2-1,few,NA,TRBV11-2,CASELTGPNEQFF,TGTGCCAGTGAGCTCACAGGGCCCAATGAGCAGTTCTTC
TRBJ2-7,few,TRBD2,TRBV28,CASTRLAGKQQYF,TGTGCCAGCACAAGACTAGCGGGGAAACAGCAGTACTTC
TRBJ2-3,few,NA,TRBV7-8,CASSSFLTGDGTDTQYF,TGTGCCAGCAGCTCCTTCTTGACAGGAGATGGCACAGATACGCAGTATTTT
TRBJ1-1,few,NA,TRBV6-1,CASTKDSIEAFF,TGTGCCAGCACTAAGGACAGTATTGAAGCTTTCTTT
TRBJ2-3,few,NA,TRBV5-6,CASSTGTSTDTQYF,TGTGCCAGCAGCACTGGGACTAGCACAGATACGCAGTATTTT
TRBJ2-3,few,NA,TRBV6-5,CASSYVTSTDTQYF,TGTGCCAGCAGTTATGTAACTAGCACAGATACGCAGTATTTT
TRBJ1-2,NA,NA,TRBV28,CASSDRRYGYTF,TGTGCCAGCAGTGACAGGCGCTATGGCTACACCTTC
TRBJ2-7,few,NA,TRBV15,CATSRLLSYEQYF,TGTGCCACCAGCAGACTTCTGTCCTACGAGCAGTACTTC
TRBJ1-2,NA,NA,TRBV29-1,CSVRQTNYGYTF,TGCAGCGTACGACAGACTAACTATGGCTACACCTTC
TRBJ1-1,NA,NA,TRBV7-8,CASSPRQAAFF,TGTGCCAGCAGCCCCCGACAGGCCGCTTTCTTT
TRBJ1-3,NA,NA,TRBV6-1,CASSEAYSHSGNTIYF,TGTGCCAGCAGTGAAGCGTACAGCCACTCTGGAAACACCATATATTTT
TRBJ2-7,NA,TRBD2,TRBV6-1,CASSEGPPGLRSYEQYF,TGTGCCAGCAGTGAAGGCCCACCGGGACTACGCTCCTACGAGCAGTACTTC
TRBJ2-5,NA,NA,TRBV28,CASSYFETQYF,TGTGCCAGCAGTTACTTTGAGACCCAGTACTTC
TRBJ1-1,few,TRBD1,TRBV7-6,CASSAQDRGKAFF,TGTGCCAGCAGCGCTCAGGACAGGGGGAAAGCTTTCTTT
TRBJ2-3,few,NA,TRBV6-1,CASSERGTDTQYF,TGTGCCAGCAGTGAACGCGGCACAGATACGCAGTATTTT
TRBJ1-2,few,TRBD1,TRBV29-1,CSGDTGVGYTF,TGCAGCGGAGACACAGGGGTTGGCTACACCTTC
TRBJ2-7,few,NA,TRBV9,CASSVGSNYEQYF,TGTGCCAGCAGTGTCGGGTCGAACTACGAGCAGTACTTC
TRBJ1-5,few,NA,TRBV29-1,CSVQPGLDQPQHF,TGCAGCGTTCAGCCGGGATTAGATCAGCCCCAGCATTTT
TRBJ1-1,NA,NA,TRBV6-5,CASSKNTEAFF,TGTGCCAGTTCAAAGAACACTGAAGCTTTCTTT